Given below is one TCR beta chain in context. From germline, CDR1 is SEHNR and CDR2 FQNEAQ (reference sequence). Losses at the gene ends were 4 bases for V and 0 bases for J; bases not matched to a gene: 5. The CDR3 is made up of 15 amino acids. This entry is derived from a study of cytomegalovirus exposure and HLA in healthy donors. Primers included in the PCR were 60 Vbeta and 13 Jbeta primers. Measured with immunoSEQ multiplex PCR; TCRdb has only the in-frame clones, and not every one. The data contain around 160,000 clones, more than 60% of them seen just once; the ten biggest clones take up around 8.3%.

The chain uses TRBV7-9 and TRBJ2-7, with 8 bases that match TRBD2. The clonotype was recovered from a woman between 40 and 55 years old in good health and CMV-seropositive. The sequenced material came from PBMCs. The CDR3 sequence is CASSSGGTLSYEQYF. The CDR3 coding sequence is TGTGCCAGCAGCTCGGGAGGGACCCTCTCCTACGAGCAGTACTTC.